This entry lists 27 T cell receptor beta chains sequenced from one sample in a study of T cells in Graves' hyperthyroidism and ophthalmopathy. From RNA transcripts, TCR beta CDR3 regions were amplified. First-round RT-PCR targeting the TCR CDR3 was performed with the HTBI primer set. TCRdb fed the multiplex PCR reads into MiXCR, producing one record per CDR3 protein. This sample has under 350,000 distinct CDR3 sequences, with about 21% found just once. What was sequenced was blood. These receptors were obtained from a woman aged 50 to 60 with Graves' hyperthyroidism.

This clonotype was found a few times. This sequence joins TRBV7-9 and TRBJ1-2; possibly TRBD1 for D (5 bases). V was clipped by 4 bases and J by 8 bases, with 17 bases between them. The CDR3 totals 14 residues. The germline CDR1 and CDR2 sequences are SEHNR and FQNEAQ (reference sequence). The CDR3 sequence is CASSSRGDRRGYTF. CDR3 in DNA: TGTGCCAGCAGCTCAAGAGGGGATCGTAGGGGCTACACCTTC.

This clonotype has a count of ten or more. This chain joins TRBV12-3 or TRBV12-4 and TRBJ2-1; 8 bases are a match to TRBD1. The CDR3 totals 16 residues. Losses at the gene ends were 8 bases for V and 7 bases for J; bases not matched to a gene: 16. The CDR3 loop is CASGETPGQVGNEQFF. In DNA form, the CDR3 reads TGTGCCAGCGGTGAAACCCCGGGACAGGTGGGGAATGAGCAGTTCTTC.

To note about this clonotype: This sequence may be a read error, since a much larger clone differs from it by one base. This CDR3 is missing its conserved last phenylalanine or tryptophan, likely due to a read error. This sequence joins TRBV6-1 and TRBJ2-6; D ambiguous. The CDR3 is made up of 13 amino acids. The germline CDR1 and CDR2 sequences are MNHNS and SASEGT. The V end was cut by 6 bases, the J end by 3 bases, with 6 bases between. The CDR3 reads CASSGFGANVLTL. The CDR3 coding sequence is TGTGCCAGCAGCGGGTTTGGGGCCAACGTCCTGACTCTC.

This chain links TRBV2 with TRBJ1-1; D might be TRBD1 (6 bases). The germline gives CDR1 SNHLY, CDR2 FYNNEI. This CDR3 contains 15 residues. V was trimmed by 1 base and J by 4 bases, leaving 13 bases between them. The DNA for the CDR3 is TGTGCCAGCAGTGAAGTTTCGGGGGGCGGCACTGAAGCTTTCTTT. Amino acid sequence: CASSEVSGGGTEAFF.

The rearrangement uses TRBV29-1 and TRBJ1-4; D may be TRBD1 (5 bases). The CDR3 spans 14 residues. The V gene lost 2 bases and the J gene lost 8 bases, with 15 bases spanning the gap. The germline gives CDR1 SQVTM, CDR2 ANQGSEA. For the CDR3, the DNA is TGCAGCGTTGAAAGACCCGGGGGAGGGGAAAAACTGTTTTTT. Encoded protein: CSVERPGGGEKLFF.

DNA for the CDR3: TGTGCCAGTAGCCGGTCCGGGGGAGGGGATCAGCCCCAGCATTTT. Translating it yields CASSRSGGGDQPQHF. The chain combines TRBV19 with TRBJ1-5; perhaps TRBD1 as D (5 bases). V lost 6 bases and J 5 bases, leaving 17 bases between the germline ends. There are 15 residues in the CDR3. CDR1 and CDR2 from the germline V gene are LNHDA and SQIVND (reference sequence).

At least ten counts were recorded for this clonotype. The chain couples TRBV5-1 to TRBJ2-3; D ambiguous. The CDR3 loop spans 14 amino acids. The V gene lost 0 bases and the J gene lost 2 bases, with 7 bases spanning the gap. CDR1 and CDR2 (germline): SGHRS, YFSETQ. The DNA for the CDR3 is TGCGCCAGCAGCTTGGGAAGGGCCACAGATACGCAGTATTTT. Protein: CASSLGRATDTQYF.

About this clonotype: An end of the junction differs from the germline gene, which may be a read error. The chain links TRBV24-1 to TRBJ2-1, with 10 bases that match TRBD1. This CDR3 comprises 16 residues. The germline gives CDR1 KGHDR, CDR2 SFDVKD. The CDR3 is CATSDAGTGDNNERFF. In DNA form, the CDR3 reads TGTGCCACCAGTGACGCCGGGACAGGGGATAACAATGAGCGGTTCTTC.

At least ten counts were recorded for this clonotype. DNA for the CDR3: TGTGCCTGGAGTGTACAAGGGCTTGGAAGAATGAACATTCAGTACTTC. This codes for CAWSVQGLGRMNIQYF. The rearrangement links TRBV30 to TRBJ2-4; D not certain. Between the trimmed V and J ends, which lost 0 bases and 7 bases, there was a span of 19 bases. Germline CDR1 and CDR2: GTSNPN and SVGIG (reference sequence). This CDR3 spans 16 amino acids.

This clonotype occurred many times. The rearrangement uses TRBV7-8 and TRBJ2-3; 9 positions match TRBD2. CDR3 length equals 19 residues. Looked up from germline, CDR1 is SGHVS and CDR2 is FQNEAQ. Unmatched junction bases numbered 12, after V lost 1 base and J lost 1 base. CDR3 sequence: CASSLVDGIRLAGTDTQYF. CDR3 in DNA: TGTGCCAGCAGCTTAGTCGATGGGATCAGACTAGCGGGCACAGATACGCAGTATTTT.

This rearrangement joins TRBV19 to TRBJ2-5, with 8 bases aligning to TRBD2. Germline trimming cut 0 bases from V and 5 bases from J; bases unmatched to any gene: 8. CDR1 is LNHDA, CDR2 SQIVND, per germline (reference sequence). The CDR3 contains 16 residues. The DNA for the CDR3 is TGTGCCAGTAGTATAGAGGGGAGCGGGAGCGTTGAGACCCAGTACTTC. This translates into CASSIEGSGSVETQYF.

The chain combines TRBV12-3 or TRBV12-4 with TRBJ2-7; no definite D call. The ends were cut back, 0 bases at V and 7 bases at J, with 7 bases in the middle. There are 12 residues in the CDR3. CDR3 sequence (DNA): TGTGCCAGCAGTTTAGCGCACCATGAGCAGTACTTC. Translating gives CASSLAHHEQYF.

The chain recombines TRBV9 with TRBJ2-1; possibly TRBD1 or TRBD2 for D (5 bases each). There are 14 residues in the CDR3. Germline V gives CDR1 SGDLS, CDR2 YYNGEE. V dropped 4 bases and J dropped 9 bases, with 17 bases sitting between them. The CDR3 protein is CASSKEPGRGEQFF. DNA for the CDR3: TGTGCCAGCAGCAAAGAACCGGGACGCGGTGAGCAGTTCTTC.

The CDR3 loop reads CSVDPPGANTEAFF. The CDR3 DNA follows: TGCAGCGTTGACCCCCCGGGGGCGAACACTGAAGCTTTCTTT. The chain links TRBV29-1 to TRBJ1-1; D is possibly TRBD1 (6 bases). Germline V gene data show CDR1 as SQVTM and CDR2 as ANQGSEA. Trimming took off 3 bases at V and 1 base at J, with 12 bases between the two ends. The CDR3 has 14 residues. The whole variable domain, filled in from reference TRBV29-1 and TRBJ1-1, reads SAVISQKPSRDICQRGTSLTIQCQVDSQVTMMFWYRQQPGQSLTLIATANQGSEATYESGFVIDKFPISRPNLTFSTLTVSNMSPEDSSIYLCSVDPPGANTEAFFGQGTRLTVV.

The V and J genes are TRBV28 and TRBJ2-2; no firm D call. The V gene lost 2 bases and the J gene lost 9 bases, with 16 bases spanning the gap. Germline CDR1 reads MDHEN; CDR2 reads SYDVKM. The CDR3 sequence is 15 residues long. The DNA of the CDR3 is TGTGCCAGCAGTTTACAGTCATCGTCTCGGAGGGAGCTGTTTTTT. Amino acids: CASSLQSSSRRELFF.

In this sample, this clonotype turned up a few times. The V call is TRBV2, the J call TRBJ2-2; D might be TRBD1 (5 bases). This CDR3 spans 15 amino acids. The ends were cut back, 5 bases at V and 1 base at J, with 11 bases in the middle. From germline, CDR1 is SNHLY and CDR2 FYNNEI. CDR3 DNA sequence: TGTGCCAGCAGTCGGGCAGGGCTGAACACCGGGGAGCTGTTTTTT. This translates into CASSRAGLNTGELFF.

J is TRBJ1-1 and V is TRBV2, with D perhaps TRBD1 (6 bases). CDR1 and CDR2 (germline): SNHLY, FYNNEI. CDR3 length: 13 amino acids. Trimming removed 3 bases from V and 7 bases from J, with 12 bases in between. This CDR3 is CASSETGQREAFF. CDR3 in DNA: TGTGCCAGCAGTGAGACCGGACAGCGTGAAGCTTTCTTT. The full variable domain, its missing parts supplied by reference TRBV2 and TRBJ1-1, is EPEVTQTPSHQVTQMGQEVILRCVPISNHLYFYWYRQILGQKVEFLVSFYNNEISEKSEIFDDQFSVERPDGSNFTLKIRSTKLEDSAMYFCASSETGQREAFFGQGTRLTVV.

The sample holds many counts of this clonotype. The rearrangement joins TRBV3-1 to TRBJ2-3; D gene ambiguous. This CDR3 region has 11 residues. Germline V CDR1 and CDR2: LGHDT, YNNKEL (reference sequence). Deletions cut 1 base from V and 14 bases from J, with 10 bases between. CDR3 sequence reads: CASSQVGLRYF. CDR3 in DNA: TGTGCCAGCAGCCAAGTCGGGCTCCGGTATTTT.

V usage is TRBV28 and J usage is TRBJ2-2; 8 bases align to TRBD1. Germline V gene data show CDR1 as MDHEN and CDR2 as SYDVKM. The ends lost 2 bases at V and 4 bases at J; junction bases unmatched: 6. The CDR3 sequence is 16 residues long. The CDR3, as DNA: TGTGCCAGCAGTTTACCGGACAGGGAACTCACCGGGGAGCTGTTTTTT. Translated: CASSLPDRELTGELFF. The full variable domain, in which reference TRBV28 and TRBJ2-2 provide the parts outside the CDR3, is DVKVTQSSRYLVKRTGEKVFLECVQDMDHENMFWYRQDPGLGLRLIYFSYDVKMKEKGDIPEGYSVSREKKERFSLILESASTNQTSMYLCASSLPDRELTGELFFGEGSRLTVL.

Ten or more counts support this clonotype. The chain is built from TRBV7-9 and TRBJ2-1; 8 positions agree with TRBD2. Trimming removed 5 bases from V and 1 base from J; junction bases left unmatched: 7. Germline CDR1 is SEHNR and CDR2 is FQNEAQ (reference sequence). The CDR3 is made up of 16 amino acids. CDR3: CASSSSGTRSYNEQFF. In nucleotides, the CDR3 is TGTGCCAGCAGCAGTAGCGGGACCCGTTCCTACAATGAGCAGTTCTTC.

V is TRBV9 and J is TRBJ1-1, with D tentatively TRBD1 (5 bases). Germline loops: CDR1 SGDLS, CDR2 YYNGEE. V gave up 0 bases and J gave up 0 bases, with 9 bases separating them. This CDR3 region has 15 residues. The CDR3 bases are TGTGCCAGCAGCGTAGAGGGGAGAATGAACACTGAAGCTTTCTTT. This gives the protein CASSVEGRMNTEAFF.

This clonotype showed up many times. V and J are TRBV5-1 and TRBJ2-7, with 12 bases identical to TRBD2. The trim removed 4 bases at V and 0 bases at J, leaving 8 bases unmatched. This CDR3 comprises 17 residues. The germline V gene has CDR1 SGHRS and CDR2 YFSETQ. Written as DNA, the CDR3 is TGCGCCAGCAGCCGCGGACTAGCGGGGCCTAGCTCCTACGAGCAGTACTTC. It specifies CASSRGLAGPSSYEQYF.

This clonotype was detected many times. This chain uses TRBV20-1 with TRBJ2-7; 14 positions agree with TRBD2. Germline trimming cut 5 bases from V and 1 base from J; bases unmatched to any gene: 10. This CDR3 contains 17 residues. Looked up from germline, CDR1 is DFQATT and CDR2 is SNEGSKA (reference sequence). The CDR3 reads CSASRLAGGPLSYEQYF. The CDR3 DNA reads TGCAGTGCTTCACGACTAGCGGGAGGGCCTTTATCCTACGAGCAGTACTTC.

This clonotype was seen a handful of times. The V gene is TRBV7-2, the J gene TRBJ1-3; 9 positions match TRBD1. The CDR3 has 15 residues. The germline gives CDR1 SGHTA, CDR2 FQGNSA. V dropped 5 bases and J dropped 2; count of bases not matched to a gene: 4. Written as DNA, the CDR3 is TGTGCCAGCAGCCGAACAGGGGGCCCTGGAAACACCATATATTTT. It yields the protein CASSRTGGPGNTIYF. Variable domain in full (rest from reference TRBV7-2 and TRBJ1-3): GAGVSQSPSNKVTEKGKDVELRCDPISGHTALYWYRQSLGQGLEFLIYFQGNSAPDKSGLPSDRFSAERTGGSVSTLTIQRTQQEDSAVYLCASSRTGGPGNTIYFGEGSWLTVV.

This clonotype was seen ten or more times. This chain uses TRBV4-2 with TRBJ2-7, with D possibly TRBD1 on 5 matching bases. Trimming took off 5 bases at V and 5 bases at J, with 19 bases between the two ends. The CDR3 has 15 residues. Germline assignment: CDR1 LGHNA and CDR2 YNFKEQ. In DNA form, the CDR3 reads TGTGCCAGCAGCGCCGATCGGCAGGGTAGAGACGAGCAGTACTTC. Translated, it gives CASSADRQGRDEQYF.

The chain combines TRBV7-2 with TRBJ2-1; a weak D match, TRBD1 (5 bases). Trimming left V 2 bases short and J 8 bases short, with 19 bases between. CDR1 is SGHTA, CDR2 FQGNSA, per germline. The CDR3 runs to 16 residues. The CDR3 here is CASSLQGNWLGDEQFF. The CDR3 DNA reads TGTGCCAGCAGCTTACAGGGAAATTGGCTTGGGGATGAGCAGTTCTTC.

This clonotype has at least ten counts. J is TRBJ2-1 and V is TRBV9; D gene ambiguous. CDR1 is SGDLS, CDR2 YYNGEE, per germline. CDR3 length: 14 amino acids. V dropped 2 bases and J dropped 5 bases, with 11 bases sitting between them. The CDR3 reads CASSVTLEDNEQFF. The CDR3 DNA reads as TGTGCCAGCAGCGTTACCCTAGAAGACAATGAGCAGTTCTTC.